The 7 T cell receptor beta chains below were found in one sample sequenced in a study of CD8 T cells in ankylosing spondylitis. General study points: What seemed typical of ankylosing spondylitis blood was a TCR beta motif built from under 10 highly homologous variants.

Their specific antigens are unknown. TCRdb reanalysed the 5' RACE reads using MiXCR and keeps one entry per CDR3 protein. The sample lists 400,000 or so distinct CDR3 sequences; roughly a quarter were seen once. The sample comprised blood, either unsorted or a sorted T cell fraction (not recorded which). All receptors come from a male donor with ankylosing spondylitis.

This clonotype has just one count. The chain combines TRBV15 with TRBJ1-5; 11 positions agree with TRBD1. Unmatched junction bases numbered 3, after V lost 3 bases and J lost 2 bases. The germline gives CDR1 LNHNV, CDR2 YYDKDF (reference sequence). The CDR3 is 16 amino acids. The CDR3 DNA sequence: TGTGCCACCAGCAGGGGACAGGGGGGGCGCAATCAGCCCCAGCATTTT. Translated, it gives CATSRGQGGRNQPQHF.

A few counts support this clonotype. The DNA for the CDR3 is TGTGCCAGCAGTGAAGCAGGGGTTCAGCCCCAGCATTTT. Translated: CASSEAGVQPQHF. V is TRBV6-1 and J is TRBJ1-5; tentatively, D is TRBD1 (5 bases). The CDR3 loop spans 13 amino acids. Trimming removed 0 bases at V and 6 bases at J, with 6 bases between. From germline, CDR1 is MNHNS and CDR2 SASEGT.

The rearrangement joins TRBV12-3 or TRBV12-4 to TRBJ2-2; D gene ambiguous. CDR3 size: 16 residues. V shed 6 bases and J shed 3 bases, with 17 bases lying between them. CDR3 sequence (DNA): TGTGCCAGCAGCCATGACCCCCGACGGTACACCGGGGAGCTGTTTTTT. Its translation: CASSHDPRRYTGELFF.

V and J are TRBV19 and TRBJ1-5, with 11 bases lining up with TRBD1. The CDR3 is 16 residues long. The V and J ends lost 6 bases and 2 bases, in that order; junction bases with no gene match: 6. Germline CDR1 reads LNHDA; CDR2 reads SQIVND (reference sequence). In DNA, the CDR3 is TGTGCCAGTAGCCGGACAGGGGGCTCGGGCAATCAGCCCCAGCATTTT. Translating it yields CASSRTGGSGNQPQHF.

The chain joins TRBV5-5 to TRBJ2-1; 10 bases are a match to TRBD1. From germline, CDR1 is SGHKS and CDR2 YYEKEE (reference sequence). There are 15 residues in the CDR3. V lost 4 bases and J lost 6; bases outside the gene matches: 7. CDR3 nucleotide sequence: TGTGCCAGCAGCGTGGACAGGGGGAGGTCCAATGAGCAGTTCTTC. This sequence encodes CASSVDRGRSNEQFF.

The CDR3 sequence: CASSLVEGQPQHF. The DNA for the CDR3 is TGTGCCAGCAGCTTAGTAGAAGGTCAGCCCCAGCATTTT. The rearrangement joins TRBV7-6 to TRBJ1-5, with D uncertain. The germline gives CDR1 SGHVS, CDR2 FNYEAQ. The CDR3 consists of 13 residues. V was trimmed by 1 base and J by 6 bases, leaving 7 bases between them.

The chain joins TRBV24-1 to TRBJ2-2, with a weak D call TRBD2 (6 bases). This CDR3 is 16 amino acids long. Trimming pared 0 bases from V and 5 bases from J, leaving 12 bases between. Germline-derived CDR1 and CDR2 are KGHDR and SFDVKD. The DNA of the CDR3 is TGTGCCACCAGTGATTTGGTGGGAGGTGGAACCGGGGAGCTGTTTTTT. Translated: CATSDLVGGGTGELFF.